This record covers a single TCR beta chain. This entry belongs to a study of T cells expressing NK-cell markers. With the 5' RACE reads reprocessed, TCRdb shows one record per CDR3 protein and no DNA. The sample features roughly 350,000 distinct CDR3 sequences, with around 5.3% in its top ten. The CDR3 spans 11 residues. Per germline, CDR1 MDHEN and CDR2 SYDVKM. This clonotype originated in a man aged 18-69 years in good health. V usage is TRBV28 and J usage is TRBJ2-3; TCRdb names TRBD1, which stays unverified in the absence of DNA. Source material: blood T cells: a sorted CD56 or NKG2C T cell subset, CD4+ or CD8+ T cells, or bulk PBMC T cells (not recorded which). This chain's CDR3 is CASRGWDTQYF.